This entry is about one TCR beta chain. These data are taken from a study of T cells after posttransplantation cyclophosphamide. Cyclophosphamide on days +3 and +4 followed busulfan-fludarabine conditioning and a marrow graft. Using immunoSEQ multiplex PCR, the repertoire was profiled, and TCRdb retains in-frame clones only, with some absent. Among fewer than 13,000 clones, around nine tenths were seen once, and the ten largest hold 25% to 35%. The germline V and J ends were trimmed by 5 bases and 8 bases, with 21 bases remaining between them. CDR1 is SEHNR and CDR2 is FQNEAQ in the germline V gene (reference sequence). This CDR3 region has 15 residues.

This receptor was identified in a young adult male patient who received an allogeneic stem cell transplant from a related donor, was CMV-positive, and had acute GVHD only. Some T cells may be transferred from the graft donor. The sample consisted of CD4+ T cells sorted from PBMCs, taken after allogeneic stem cell transplant with posttransplant cyclophosphamide. V is TRBV7-9 and J is TRBJ1-2, with D tentatively TRBD1 (6 bases). This chain's CDR3 is CASSPGDGASGGYTF. CDR3 bases: TGTGCCAGCAGCCCAGGGGATGGGGCGTCGGGGGGCTACACCTTC.